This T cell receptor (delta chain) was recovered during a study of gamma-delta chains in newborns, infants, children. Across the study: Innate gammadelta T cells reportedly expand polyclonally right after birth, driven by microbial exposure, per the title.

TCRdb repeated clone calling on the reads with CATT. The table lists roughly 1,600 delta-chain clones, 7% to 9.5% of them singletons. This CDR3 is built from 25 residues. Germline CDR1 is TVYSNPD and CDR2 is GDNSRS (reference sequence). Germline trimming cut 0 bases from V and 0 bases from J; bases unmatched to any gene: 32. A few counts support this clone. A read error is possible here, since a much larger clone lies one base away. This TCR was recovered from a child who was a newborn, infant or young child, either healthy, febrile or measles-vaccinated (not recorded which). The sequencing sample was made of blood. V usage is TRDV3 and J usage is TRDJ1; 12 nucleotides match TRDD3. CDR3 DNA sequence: TGTGCCTTTAGAGGAGCTTCCCACCTTGACTCAGTCGCCGTACTGGGGGATACATACACCGATAAACTCATCTTT. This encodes CAFRGASHLDSVAVLGDTYTDKLIF.